Presented here are 14 T cell receptor beta chains from one specimen sequenced in a study of T and B cells in COVID-19 patients. Each TRB amplification used roughly 230-550 ng of genomic DNA from blood. Multiplex PCR with BIOMED2 TRB-A/B primer pools amplified TRB rearrangements. In TCRdb, the multiplex PCR reads were re-called with MiXCR into one record per CDR3 protein. The table lists 6,000 to 9,000 distinct CDR3 sequences, around 32% of them singletons. Input material: blood. Receptors originate from a human donor who had recovered from COVID-19.

The V call is TRBV13, the J call TRBJ2-3; 11 positions agree with TRBD2. Germline CDR1 reads PRHDT; CDR2 reads FYEKMQ (reference sequence). CDR3 size: 18 residues. V dropped 2 bases and J dropped 6; count of bases not matched to a gene: 13. CDR3 DNA: TGTGCCAGCAGCTTACTCCGACTAGCGGGGACCAGGGGGGATACGCAGTATTTT. It translates to CASSLLRLAGTRGDTQYF.

This chain links TRBV7-6 with TRBJ2-1; 7 bases match TRBD2. This CDR3 has 16 residues. With V trimmed by 1 base and J by 7 bases, 10 bases remained unmatched. Germline CDR1 and CDR2: SGHVS and FNYEAQ. CDR3 DNA: TGTGCCAGCAGCTTAGTATTTGCTAGCGGCCAAAATGAGCAGTTCTTC. Translating gives CASSLVFASGQNEQFF.

The rearrangement joins TRBV20-1 to TRBJ2-3; TRBD2 matches 10 bases. Germline V lookup: CDR1 DFQATT, CDR2 SNEGSKA (reference sequence). There are 14 residues in the CDR3. Trimming removed 0 bases from V and 6 bases from J; junction bases left unmatched: 3. The CDR3 nucleotides read TGCAGTGCTAGAGAACCAGCGGGGGGGGATACGCAGTATTTT. It codes for CSAREPAGGDTQYF.

The V gene is TRBV18, the J gene TRBJ1-1; tentatively, D is TRBD1 (5 bases). CDR3 length equals 19 residues. V was cut by 0 bases and J by 11 bases, with 31 bases left in between. Germline V gene data show CDR1 as KGHSH and CDR2 as LQKENI. The CDR3 region is CASSPPVSGSLGVGVDAFF. CDR3 DNA sequence: TGTGCCAGCTCACCACCTGTCTCAGGGTCGTTGGGTGTAGGAGTTGATGCTTTCTTT.

The chain has TRBV10-3 and TRBJ2-3; D might be TRBD2 (7 bases). CDR1 is ENHRY and CDR2 is SYGVKD in the germline V gene. V was shortened by 8 bases and J by 5 bases, with 20 bases between the two germline ends. CDR3 length equals 15 residues. For the CDR3, the DNA is TGTGCCATCGGGGGGGGGGGGCTCAGTGGAGATACGCAGTATTTT. As protein: CAIGGGGLSGDTQYF.

V usage is TRBV7-2 and J usage is TRBJ2-3; 8 nucleotides align to TRBD2. The CDR3 loop spans 15 amino acids. Per germline, CDR1 SGHTA and CDR2 FQGNSA. Losses at the gene ends were 3 bases for V and 3 bases for J; bases not matched to a gene: 5. Here the CDR3 DNA reads TGTGCCAGCAGCTTGGAACGGGGGGGTACAGATACGCAGTATTTT. As protein: CASSLERGGTDTQYF.

V gene TRBV20-1 combines with J gene TRBJ2-5; D may be TRBD2 (6 bases). The CDR3 runs to 13 residues. Trimming removed 2 bases at V and 0 bases at J, with 7 bases between. CDR1 is DFQATT and CDR2 is SNEGSKA in the germline V gene (reference sequence). The CDR3 DNA reads TGCAGTGCTAGATGGGACTACCAAGAGACCCAGTACTTC. Encoded protein: CSARWDYQETQYF.

The gene calls are TRBV12-3 or TRBV12-4 and TRBJ2-3, with D tentatively TRBD1 or TRBD2 (7 bases each). The CDR3 runs to 16 residues. The V end was cut by 5 bases, the J end by 3 bases, with 18 bases between. DNA for the CDR3: TGTGCCAGCAGTCCACTACAGGGGAGGGGAACAGATACGCAGTATTTT. Residues: CASSPLQGRGTDTQYF.

This clonotype showed up just a few times. The genes are TRBV12-3 or TRBV12-4 and TRBJ2-2; D is unresolved. Between the trimmed V and J ends, which lost 3 bases and 0 bases, there was a span of 11 bases. The length of the CDR3 is 16 residues. The chain's CDR3 is CASSFRKGSNTGELFF. DNA for the CDR3: TGTGCCAGCAGTTTTAGGAAAGGGTCGAACACCGGGGAGCTGTTTTTT.

The chain combines TRBV24-1 with TRBJ1-4; D gene unclear. This CDR3 has 17 amino acids. Germline loops: CDR1 KGHDR, CDR2 SFDVKD. The V gene lost 1 base and the J gene lost 7 bases, with 18 bases spanning the gap. The CDR3 nucleotides are TGTGCCACCAGTGATTTCTATTCGGGCCAAGTGGGTGAAAAACTGTTTTTT. Its translation is CATSDFYSGQVGEKLFF.

This clonotype was observed a few times. V and J are TRBV6-6 and TRBJ1-1, with D tentatively TRBD1 (6 bases). The germline gives CDR1 MNHNY, CDR2 SVGAGI (reference sequence). The V end was cut by 5 bases, the J end by 0 bases, with 13 bases between. This CDR3 comprises 15 residues. CDR3 residues: CASSHPGHMNTEAFF. CDR3 in DNA: TGTGCCAGCAGTCACCCGGGACATATGAACACTGAAGCTTTCTTT.

This clonotype appeared a few times. The genes are TRBV19 and TRBJ1-5, with 11 positions matching TRBD1. Germline V gene lookup returns CDR1 LNHDA and CDR2 SQIVND (reference sequence). The CDR3 spans 21 residues. After removal of 5 bases from V and 0 bases from J, the junction contained 18 bases not matched to a gene. Written as DNA, the CDR3 is TGTGCCAGTAGTCTATCTAGGGGACAGGGGGACCCAAGCTATAGCAATCAGCCCCAGCATTTT. This encodes CASSLSRGQGDPSYSNQPQHF.

The chain has TRBV12-5 and TRBJ2-3; maybe TRBD2 (6 bases). The CDR3 covers 15 residues. Trimming took off 4 bases at V and 2 bases at J, with 13 bases between the two ends. CDR1 and CDR2 (germline): LGHNT, FRNRAP. This CDR3 is CASGSGTDYTDTQYF. The CDR3 nucleotides read TGTGCTAGTGGTTCCGGGACGGACTACACAGATACGCAGTATTTT.

This clonotype is classed as medium-sized (0.01 to 0.1%). The chain is built from TRBV29-1 and TRBJ1-2, with D tentatively TRBD1 (6 bases). The CDR3 length is 13 residues. Germline V gene sequence: CDR1 SQVTM, CDR2 ANQGSEA. Trimming removed 2 bases at V and 2 bases at J, with 9 bases between. CDR3 DNA: TGCAGCGTTGAAACGGGGGCCAACTATGGCTACACCTTC. It encodes CSVETGANYGYTF.